A single sample is the source of the 7 T cell receptor beta chains below, sequenced in a study of blood T cell repertoires in COVID-19. Produced via immunoSEQ multiplex PCR; TCRdb's table is partial and in-frame only. The sample has some 150,000 clones, 75% to 85% seen once; the top ten hold roughly 8%. Material: peripheral blood. The source of these receptors is a human donor with acute or convalescent COVID-19. The donor label of this sample is uncertain.

J is TRBJ1-5 and V is TRBV4-1; D is uncertain. Trimming shortened V by 3 bases and J by 2 bases, and 11 bases separated the two germline ends. Germline V gives CDR1 MGHRA, CDR2 YSYEKL. This CDR3 spans 15 amino acids. The DNA for the CDR3 is TGCGCCAGCAGCCACATCGAGATGGGCAATCAGCCCCAGCATTTT. This sequence encodes CASSHIEMGNQPQHF.

V usage is TRBV7-2 and J usage is TRBJ1-6, with 7 nucleotides matching TRBD1. The J segment lost 6 bases and the V segment lost 5 bases, leaving 4 bases of the junction unmatched. CDR3 size: 14 residues. Germline assignment: CDR1 SGHTA and CDR2 FQGNSA. The CDR3 coding sequence is TGTGCCAGCAGCCTCGGGACAGTTAATTCACCCCTCCACTTT. Encoded protein: CASSLGTVNSPLHF.

On this clone itself: The identical CDR3 is also encoded by other nucleotide sequences in the sample. V is TRBV6-5 and J is TRBJ2-7; 10 nucleotides line up with TRBD1. V lost 6 bases and J lost 3; bases outside the gene matches: 5. CDR1 and CDR2 (germline): MNHEY, SVGAGI. This CDR3 contains 14 residues. CDR3 coding DNA: TGTGCCAGCAGGCGACAGGGGGCTAGCTACGAGCAGTACTTC. The encoded protein is CASRRQGASYEQYF.

The chain recombines TRBV9 with TRBJ1-2; TRBD1 might be the D (6 bases). Deletions cut 3 bases from V and 6 bases from J, with 15 bases between. This CDR3 contains 14 residues. Germline V gene lookup returns CDR1 SGDLS and CDR2 YYNGEE. This CDR3 is CASSAHRVVDGYTF. The DNA for the CDR3 is TGTGCCAGCAGCGCTCACAGGGTGGTAGATGGCTACACCTTC.

The V call is TRBV4-1, the J call TRBJ1-3; D uncertain. Germline CDR1 and CDR2: MGHRA and YSYEKL. V dropped 1 base and J dropped 4 bases, with 8 bases sitting between them. The length of the CDR3 is 14 residues. The CDR3 spells CASSQGPEGNTIYF. CDR3 coding DNA: TGCGCCAGCAGCCAAGGACCGGAGGGAAACACCATATATTTT.

The rearrangement uses TRBV5-1 and TRBJ2-1; 10 positions agree with TRBD2. The CDR3 length is 18 residues. Trimming took 1 base from V and 7 from J; bases not matched to a gene: 14. Germline CDR1 reads SGHRS; CDR2 reads YFSETQ. CDR3 sequence: CASSLRTVSSGGGNEQFF. The CDR3 DNA reads TGCGCCAGCAGCTTGCGAACCGTGTCTAGCGGGGGAGGGAATGAGCAGTTCTTC.

The rearrangement joins TRBV6-5 to TRBJ1-1, with TRBD1 as a possible D gene (5 bases). CDR1 and CDR2 from the germline V gene are MNHEY and SVGAGI. V lost 7 bases to trimming and J lost 4 bases, with 16 bases between them. CDR3 length equals 14 residues. The CDR3 spells CASISGGMGTEAFF. The CDR3, as DNA: TGTGCCAGCATCTCGGGGGGGATGGGCACTGAAGCTTTCTTT.